The rows below give T cell receptor beta chains drawn from one sample of a study of T cells in Graves' hyperthyroidism and ophthalmopathy. TCRdb re-analysed the multiplex PCR reads in MiXCR, keeping a single row per CDR3 protein. The sample comprises 200,000 to 300,000 distinct CDR3 sequences, around 24% of which are singletons, and 35% to 40% rests with the top ten. Sequences were obtained from blood. The receptors stem from a woman between 40 and 55 years old with Graves' ophthalmopathy. Each CDR3 is given with its conserved first and last residue. Each record gives: V gene, J gene, D gene, clone size, CDR3 DNA, CDR3 protein. The D gene is left open where the match is weak. The size field is filled for only some rows; it gives once, few, many or a size class.

>TRBV19|TRBJ1-1|.|.
TGTGCCACGAGACAGTTTACCATGAACACTGAAGCTTTCTTT
CATRQFTMNTEAFF
>TRBV30|TRBJ1-1|.|.
TGTGCCTGGGCTTTCGGGGACAATGAAGCTTTCTTT
CAWAFGDNEAFF
>TRBV5-1|TRBJ2-2|.|.
TGCGCCAGCAGGTCCCAGGGCTCCAGTACCGGGGAGCTGTTTTTT
CASRSQGSSTGELFF
>TRBV5-1|TRBJ1-2|.|many
TGCGCCAGCAGCTTGGAGGGGACGGTCTATGGCTACACCTTC
CASSLEGTVYGYTF
>TRBV2|TRBJ1-2|.|.
TGTGCCAGCAGTTCTGCTAGGACGGCTAACTATGGCTACACCTTC
CASSSARTANYGYTF
>TRBV7-3|TRBJ2-7|.|many
TGTGCCAGCAGCCCAACCGGGACGGCCTCCTACGAGCAGTACTTC
CASSPTGTASYEQYF
>TRBV2|TRBJ1-5|.|.
TGTGCCAGCAGTCATGACAGTCGCAGCAATCAGCCCCAGCATTTT
CASSHDSRSNQPQHF
>TRBV5-1|TRBJ2-5|TRBD2|many
TGCGCCAGCAGCACGGAAGCGGGAGTAGCCCCAGAGACCCAGTACTTC
CASSTEAGVAPETQYF
>TRBV12-3/TRBV12-4|TRBJ2-5|.|.
TGTGCCAGCGCCCGGGGGGCATTCCAAGAGACCCAGTACTTC
CASARGAFQETQYF
>TRBV9|TRBJ2-7|TRBD1|many
TGTGCCAGCAGCGAAACCGGGACAGGGGGCTACGAGCAGTACTTC
CASSETGTGGYEQYF
>TRBV20-1|TRBJ2-7|TRBD2|once
TGCAGTGCTAGAGCAGGGGAAGCGGGAGGCTACGAGCAGTACTTC
CSARAGEAGGYEQYF
>TRBV5-1|TRBJ2-2|.|many
TGCGCCAGCAGCCAGGGTTCCACTAACACCGGGGAGCTGTTTTTT
CASSQGSTNTGELFF
>TRBV28|TRBJ2-7|TRBD2|.
TGTGCCAGCAGTCCCGGCGGGAGAAGAGCCGAGCAGTACTTC
CASSPGGRRAEQYF
>TRBV6-5|TRBJ1-6|.|many
TGTGCCAGCAGTTACTCGCGTTCGGAAAATTCACCCCTCCACTTT
CASSYSRSENSPLHF
>TRBV5-1|TRBJ2-5|.|.
TGCGCCAGCAGCTTTATCAGGGTGAATTCGGAGACCCAGTACTTC
CASSFIRVNSETQYF
>TRBV12-3/TRBV12-4|TRBJ2-2|TRBD2|many
TGTGCCAGCAGTTCGGGAGGGCCCTCCGGGGAGCTGTTTTTT
CASSSGGPSGELFF
>TRBV20-1|TRBJ2-7|TRBD2|.
TGCAGTGCTAGAGGACTAGCGGGGACATCCTACGAGCAGTACTTC
CSARGLAGTSYEQYF
>TRBV6-1|TRBJ2-6|.|many
TGTGCCAGCAGTGAAGTGACAGCCTACTCTGGGGCCAACGTCCTGACTTTC
CASSEVTAYSGANVLTF
>TRBV20-1|TRBJ2-5|TRBD2|.
TGCAGTGCTAGAGATCAGCTAGCGGACATTGGGGAGACCCAGTACTTC
CSARDQLADIGETQYF
>TRBV27|TRBJ2-7|TRBD1|.
TGTGCCAGCAGGGAGACAGGGGGCTCCACCTACGAGCAGTACTTC
CASRETGGSTYEQYF
>TRBV20-1|TRBJ2-7|TRBD2|.
TGCAGTGCTTCCGGGACTAGCGGAACTACCTACGAGCAGTACTTC
CSASGTSGTTYEQYF
>TRBV28|TRBJ2-7|TRBD2|many
TGTGCCAGCACACCGACCCTGACTAGCGGCTACGAGCAGTACTTC
CASTPTLTSGYEQYF
>TRBV6-2/TRBV6-3|TRBJ1-5|TRBD1|.
TGTGCCAGCAGTTATGAAGTCGGACAGGGGACCAGCAATCAGCCCCAGCATTTT
CASSYEVGQGTSNQPQHF
>TRBV19|TRBJ2-5|TRBD2|.
TGTGCCAGTAGCCAGCGCGGGGGCCAAGAGACCCAGTACTTC
CASSQRGGQETQYF
>TRBV11-2|TRBJ2-2|TRBD2|many
TGTGCCAGCAGCGGCCCGGGAGGTACTAGAACCACCGGGGAGCTGTTTTTT
CASSGPGGTRTTGELFF
>TRBV7-2|TRBJ1-6|TRBD1|many
TGTGCCAGCAGCCCCCGCCGACAGGGGGCCGATTCACCCCTCCACTTT
CASSPRRQGADSPLHF
>TRBV5-1|TRBJ2-5|TRBD2|many
TGCGCCAGCAGCTTGGTGGAGGCGGGAGGGGAGACCCAGTACTTC
CASSLVEAGGETQYF